A selection of T cell receptor beta chains follows, all from one sample in a study of cytomegalovirus exposure and HLA in healthy donors. Generated by immunoSEQ multiplex PCR, the TCRdb table keeps only in-frame clones and is missing some. This sample has around 190,000 clones, with 65% to 85% found just once. Material: PBMCs. The receptor source for this set is a female donor in good health and CMV-seronegative. CDR3s include the opening cysteine and the closing phenylalanine or tryptophan. The order of the fields is D gene, J gene, V gene, CDR3 protein. The D gene is left open where the match is weak.

TRBD1,TRBJ1-2,TRBV7-9,CASNVGQDYGYTF
TRBD1,TRBJ1-5,TRBV28,CASSLWAGGHSNQPQHF
.,TRBJ1-1,TRBV27,CASSLKAAGPWTEAFF
.,TRBJ2-1,TRBV7-9,CASSFSGHTYNEQFF
TRBD2,TRBJ2-5,TRBV13,CASSLVGGGSQETQYF
TRBD1,TRBJ1-1,TRBV5-1,CASSEGQGDVTEAFF
TRBD2,TRBJ2-1,TRBV11-2,CASSFLGLAGDNEQFF
TRBD2,TRBJ2-5,TRBV18,CASSRGLAGVETQYF
.,TRBJ1-5,TRBV18,CASSAQGRDQPQHF
.,TRBJ1-3,TRBV30,CAWKKTGGAGGNTIYF
.,TRBJ1-2,TRBV14,CASSHGPTYGYTF